These 26 T cell receptor beta chains were sequenced from one sample in a study of low-dose radiotherapy and immunotherapy resistance in tumors. With TRAV- and TRBV-specific primers, first-strand cDNA was made, covering the alpha and beta chains. TCR amplification used about 20 PCR cycles, a constant-region primer and a V-primer adapter. MiXCR, run by TCRdb on the reads, gives a single entry per CDR3 protein. The table includes around 80,000 distinct CDR3 sequences, 15% to 20% detected once. Time point: before trial treatment. The specimen comprised PBMCs, sampled before treatment. These receptors originate from a male donor with prostate cancer.

The table lists this clonotype with many counts. The chain is built from TRBV20-1 and TRBJ2-5; possibly TRBD2 for D (5 bases). The CDR3 contains 14 residues. The germline CDR1 and CDR2 sequences are DFQATT and SNEGSKA (reference sequence). V was shortened by 6 bases and J by 5 bases, with 19 bases between the two germline ends. CDR3 coding DNA: TGCAGTGCCAGGCGCCATACTAGTTGGGAGACCCAGTACTTC. Translation gives CSARRHTSWETQYF.

The table lists this clonotype with many counts. The rearrangement uses TRBV3-1 and TRBJ1-3; D unclear. Trimming stripped 2 bases from V and 0 bases from J, with 8 bases between. CDR1 is LGHDT and CDR2 is YNNKEL in the germline V gene (reference sequence). CDR3 length: 15 amino acids. The CDR3 is CASSQRQISGNTIYF. The CDR3 DNA follows: TGTGCCAGCAGCCAAAGGCAGATCTCTGGAAACACCATATATTTT.

The table lists this clonotype with many counts. The DNA of the CDR3 is TGTGCCAGCAAAGGTGAGGGGCGACAGCCCCAGCATTTT. This encodes CASKGEGRQPQHF. V usage is TRBV19 and J usage is TRBJ1-5, with D possibly being TRBD1 (5 bases). Germline V gene lookup returns CDR1 LNHDA and CDR2 SQIVND (reference sequence). CDR3 length equals 13 residues. Trimming took 9 bases from V and 7 from J, leaving 16 bases between them.

There are many counts of this clonotype. V usage is TRBV7-9 and J usage is TRBJ2-7; 12 nucleotides match TRBD1. The CDR3 length is 15 residues. V lost 4 bases and J lost 2; bases outside the gene matches: 3. Germline values: CDR1 SEHNR, CDR2 FQNEAQ (reference sequence). CDR3 region: CASSSRDRGPYEQYF. In DNA, the CDR3 is TGTGCCAGCAGCTCCCGGGACAGGGGGCCCTACGAGCAGTACTTC.

V is TRBV21-1 and J is TRBJ2-7; the listed D gene, TRBD2, was not tested against the DNA. TRBV21-1 constitutes a pseudogene. This CDR3 region has 14 residues. The CDR3 DNA reads as TGTGCCAGCCCCCTCCACCCAGGGCGCTACGAGCAGTACTTC. Its protein is CASPLHPGRYEQYF.

This clonotype was detected ten times or more. The chain recombines TRBV7-9 with TRBJ1-1; TRBD1 is a possible D gene (6 bases). Per the germline V gene, CDR1 is SEHNR and CDR2 is FQNEAQ (reference sequence). This CDR3 has 15 amino acids. V was shortened by 7 bases and J by 4 bases, with 19 bases between the two germline ends. The CDR3 DNA follows: TGTGCCAGCAATCCCGGGAGAGGGGGAGGCACTGAAGCTTTCTTT. Translated, it gives CASNPGRGGGTEAFF.

In regard to this clonotype: A read error is likely here: a far larger clone is one base away. The chain couples TRBV6-5 to TRBJ1-5, with TRBD1 as a possible D gene (6 bases). This CDR3 comprises 17 residues. Germline CDR1 is MNHEY and CDR2 is SVGAGI. This chain's CDR3 is CAGSDDRWGYSNQPQHF. For the CDR3, the DNA is TGTGCCGGCAGTGATGACAGGTGGGGATATAGCAATCAGCCCCAGCATTTT.

This clonotype was counted ten times or more. V gene TRBV11-2 combines with J gene TRBJ2-7, with 10 bases fitting TRBD2. This CDR3 is built from 17 residues. Germline V gene sequence: CDR1 SGHAT, CDR2 FQNNGV. Trimming cost V 3 bases and J 3 bases; bases outside gene matches: 11. This chain's CDR3 is CASSFPSGSRTRYEQYF. The CDR3 nucleotides are TGTGCCAGCAGCTTCCCTAGCGGGAGTAGGACACGCTACGAGCAGTACTTC.

This clonotype was recorded at least ten times. V is TRBV5-5 and J is TRBJ2-4, with D possibly being TRBD1 (6 bases). V was cut by 4 bases and J by 5 bases, with 16 bases left in between. The germline V gene encodes CDR1 SGHKS and CDR2 YYEKEE (reference sequence). CDR3 length: 15 amino acids. The CDR3 DNA sequence: TGTGCCAGCAGCCGTTTCGGGGACAATCAAAACATTCAGTACTTC. Protein: CASSRFGDNQNIQYF. The variable domain in full, completed from reference TRBV5-5 and TRBJ2-4, reads DAGVTQSPTHLIKTRGQQVTLRCSPISGHKSVSWYQQVLGQGPQFIFQYYEKEERGRGNFPDRFSARQFPNYSSELNVNALLLGDSALYLCASSRFGDNQNIQYFGAGTRLSVL.

There are many counts of this clonotype. J is TRBJ2-5 and V is TRBV11-2, with D hard to call. The V gene's germline CDR1 is SGHAT and CDR2 FQNNGV. CDR3 size: 13 residues. V was pared by 2 bases and J by 5 bases, with 9 bases between. The chain's CDR3 is CASSLQRTETQYF. DNA for the CDR3: TGTGCCAGCAGCTTACAGAGGACGGAGACCCAGTACTTC.

This clonotype has ten or more counts. The chain has TRBV27 and TRBJ2-6; D gene ambiguous. This CDR3 contains 15 residues. Trimming took 3 bases from V and 0 from J, leaving 6 bases between them. Germline V gene lookup returns CDR1 MNHEY and CDR2 SMNVEV (reference sequence). The CDR3 loop reads CASSFDGSGANVLTF. The CDR3 DNA sequence: TGTGCCAGCAGTTTTGACGGCTCTGGGGCCAACGTCCTGACTTTC.

Many counts were recorded for this clonotype. The chain is built from TRBV6-2 or TRBV6-3 and TRBJ2-3; D gene uncertain. V lost 0 bases and J 1 base, leaving 17 bases between the germline ends. This CDR3 region has 18 residues. Germline CDR1 MNHEY, CDR2 SVGEGT. CDR3: CASSYSPYSAWGTDTQYF. The CDR3 coding sequence is TGTGCCAGCAGTTACTCCCCTTACTCCGCATGGGGCACAGATACGCAGTATTTT.

The chain carries TRBV6-5 and TRBJ2-1, with D perhaps matching TRBD2 (5 bases). Trimming took off 5 bases at V and 2 bases at J, with 13 bases between the two ends. This CDR3 region has 15 residues. Germline CDR1 reads MNHEY; CDR2 reads SVGAGI. In DNA, the CDR3 is TGTGCCAGCAGTACCCGGACGGGGACCTACAATGAGCAGTTCTTC. It codes for CASSTRTGTYNEQFF.

In this sample, this clonotype turned up many times. The chain has TRBV7-2 and TRBJ1-6; 9 bases match TRBD1. CDR1 is SGHTA and CDR2 is FQGNSA in the germline V gene. The junction had 4 bases not matched to a gene; V was cut back by 5 bases and J by 2 bases. CDR3 length: 16 amino acids. The CDR3: CASSGQGTTYNSPLHF. CDR3 nucleotides: TGTGCCAGCAGCGGACAGGGGACTACCTATAATTCACCCCTCCACTTT.

V is TRBV6-2 or TRBV6-3 and J is TRBJ2-2; 9 bases align to TRBD2. The CDR3 contains 15 residues. V gave up 4 bases and J gave up 6 bases; unmatched junction bases: 6. Germline lookup yields CDR1 MNHEY and CDR2 SVGEGT. CDR3 protein: CASSSGSGSAGELFF. The CDR3 DNA is TGTGCCAGCAGTTCTGGTAGCGGGAGTGCCGGGGAGCTGTTTTTT.

This clonotype showed up many times. CDR3 bases: TGTGCCAGCAGTTTACTGGCTACCACAGATACGCAGTATTTT. Translating it yields CASSLLATTDTQYF. The chain has TRBV12-3 or TRBV12-4 and TRBJ2-3, with D unclear. The CDR3 covers 14 residues. V lost 2 bases and J 2 bases, leaving 8 bases between the germline ends.

This clonotype was detected many times. The rearrangement joins TRBV3-1 to TRBJ1-5; maybe TRBD1 (6 bases). V was trimmed by 4 bases and J by 3 bases, leaving 16 bases between them. CDR3 size: 16 residues. CDR1 and CDR2 (germline): LGHDT, YNNKEL (reference sequence). CDR3 sequence reads: CASSPSSRGLNQPQHF. In DNA form, the CDR3 reads TGTGCCAGCAGCCCCTCCAGCAGGGGCCTCAATCAGCCCCAGCATTTT.

This clonotype was seen more than once but under ten times. The V and J genes are TRBV6-1 and TRBJ2-3; D not resolved. This CDR3 comprises 16 residues. Germline loops: CDR1 MNHNS, CDR2 SASEGT. The ends were cut back, 0 bases at V and 1 base at J, with 11 bases in the middle. In DNA form, the CDR3 reads TGTGCCAGCAGTGAAGCGCTTAAGGCTGGCACAGATACGCAGTATTTT. Translated: CASSEALKAGTDTQYF.

There are many counts of this clonotype. The chain uses TRBV20-1 and TRBJ2-3; 10 positions match TRBD2. The CDR3 contains 14 residues. The J segment lost 1 base and the V segment lost 5 bases, leaving 3 bases of the junction unmatched. Germline V lookup: CDR1 DFQATT, CDR2 SNEGSKA (reference sequence). The CDR3 nucleotides are TGCAGTGCTGTAGCGGGGGGAGGCACAGATACGCAGTATTTT. Its translation: CSAVAGGGTDTQYF.

This chain connects TRBV7-9 to TRBJ2-1; D may be TRBD1 (5 bases). The CDR3 sequence is 14 residues long. Between the trimmed V and J ends, which lost 2 bases and 7 bases, there was a span of 12 bases. The germline V gene has CDR1 SEHNR and CDR2 FQNEAQ (reference sequence). The DNA for the CDR3 is TGTGCCAGCAGCTTAAACAGGATTGGGAATGAGCAGTTCTTC. Translating it yields CASSLNRIGNEQFF.

This clonotype was recorded at least ten times. V is TRBV12-3 or TRBV12-4 and J is TRBJ2-1; D not certain. The V and J ends lost 5 bases and 8 bases respectively, with 16 bases between them. There are 14 residues in the CDR3. The CDR3 sequence: CASSHVGVGDEQFF. The CDR3 DNA is TGTGCCAGCAGTCACGTAGGTGTCGGAGATGAGCAGTTCTTC.

This clonotype was observed at least ten times. The chain uses TRBV5-6 and TRBJ2-5, with D possibly TRBD2 on 5 matching bases. Trimming took 3 bases from V and 5 from J, leaving 11 bases between them. Germline assignment: CDR1 SGHDT and CDR2 YYEEEE. CDR3 length: 13 residues. The CDR3 loop is CASSSGIWETQYF. CDR3 DNA: TGTGCCAGCAGCTCCGGGATTTGGGAGACCCAGTACTTC.

Notes on this clonotype: A far larger clone is just one base off, so this is likely a read error. J is TRBJ1-1 and V is TRBV6-5; a weak D match, TRBD1 (5 bases). V lost 5 bases and J lost 6, with 13 bases in between. Germline V lookup: CDR1 MNHEY, CDR2 SVGAGI. The CDR3 is 13 residues long. The CDR3 nucleotides are TGTGCCAGCAGTATGCGAGGGGTTTCTGAAGCTTTCTTT. Translation: CASSMRGVSEAFF.

Concerning this clonotype itself: At one end, the junction sequence differs from germline, possibly due to a read error. The gene calls are TRBV3-1 and TRBJ1-2; no clear D. The CDR3 loop spans 13 amino acids. Germline V gene lookup returns CDR1 LGHDT and CDR2 YNNKEL (reference sequence). In DNA, the CDR3 is TGTGCCAGCAGCCAAGCTTTACGAAATGGATACACCTTC. It yields the protein CASSQALRNGYTF.

This clonotype was seen ten or more times. The J gene is TRBJ1-1, the V gene TRBV19; D gene uncertain. CDR1 is LNHDA, CDR2 SQIVND, per germline (reference sequence). V lost 9 bases, J lost 0 bases, and 14 bases lay in between. The CDR3 covers 14 residues. The CDR3 DNA sequence: TGTGCCAGCAGAATCAGTCTGATGAACACTGAAGCTTTCTTT. It encodes CASRISLMNTEAFF.

This clonotype was counted many times. The J gene is TRBJ2-3, the V gene TRBV9, with TRBD2 as a possible D gene (7 bases). Trimming took 0 bases from V and 2 from J, leaving 13 bases between them. CDR3 length equals 16 residues. Germline lookup yields CDR1 SGDLS and CDR2 YYNGEE. CDR3 in amino acids: CASSVGPGGSTDTQYF. As DNA, the CDR3 is TGTGCCAGCAGCGTAGGCCCGGGGGGCTCCACAGATACGCAGTATTTT.